This T cell receptor beta chain was recovered during a study of metastatic and nonmetastatic thyroid tumors. At the level of the study: Malignant thyroid and benign thyroid patients provided blood and tumor or nodule tissue whose repertoires were compared. Study observations and caveats: Patients with malignant thyroid tumors reportedly had significantly higher TCR beta diversity than those with benign nodules, in blood and tumor.

TCRdb re-analyzed the PCR reads using MiXCR. Here the sample spans about 35,000 clones, approximately 20% being singletons. Treatment of any kind had been given to no patient before thyroid surgery. At least ten counts were recorded for this clone. Its antigen is undetermined. This CDR3 has 12 amino acids. In germline, CDR1 is SGHAT, CDR2 FQNNGV. V was cut by 7 bases and J by 4 bases, with 11 bases left in between. V and J are TRBV11-2 and TRBJ2-7, with no clear D. Sequences were obtained from blood. This clonotype was obtained from a female donor with papillary thyroid cancer or a benign thyroid nodule (not recorded which). Some clones in this sample may be carry-over from other donors' samples. The CDR3 DNA reads TGTGCCAGCACCTCTGTGGGGTACGAGCAGTACTTC. Its translation: CASTSVGYEQYF.